This is a list of T cell receptor beta chains from one sample in a study of blood T cell repertoires in COVID-19. Some clones are missing from TCRdb's copy, which holds only in-frame ones; the method was immunoSEQ multiplex PCR. This sample yields 130,000 or so clones, of which approximately 88% are seen a single time; 17% belongs to the top ten. The sequenced sample was peripheral blood. The receptor set was obtained from a woman aged 80 or over with acute or convalescent COVID-19. Each CDR3 is given with its conserved first and last residue. The order of the fields is D gene, J gene, clone size, V gene, CDR3 protein, CDR3 DNA. A D gene is named only where the DNA matches it firmly. Expanded clones get a size class; other rows say once, few or many, or leave the size out.

D gene: TRBD1
J gene: TRBJ1-4
clone size: .
V gene: TRBV18
CDR3 protein: CASSHGTGNEKLFF
CDR3 DNA: TGTGCCAGCTCACACGGGACAGGCAATGAAAAACTGTTTTTT

D gene: TRBD1
J gene: TRBJ1-2
clone size: .
V gene: TRBV5-1
CDR3 protein: CASSLEGAANYGYTF
CDR3 DNA: TGCGCCAGCAGCTTGGAGGGGGCGGCTAACTATGGCTACACCTTC

D gene: .
J gene: TRBJ2-3
clone size: .
V gene: TRBV7-6
CDR3 protein: CASSFSGRRTDTQYF
CDR3 DNA: TGTGCCAGCAGCTTTTCCGGGCGGAGGACAGATACGCAGTATTTT

D gene: .
J gene: TRBJ2-1
clone size: .
V gene: TRBV10-3
CDR3 protein: CAIRRRDDEQFF
CDR3 DNA: TGTGCCATCCGACGCAGGGATGATGAGCAGTTCTTC

D gene: TRBD1
J gene: TRBJ1-1
clone size: few
V gene: TRBV7-2
CDR3 protein: CASSLQGGMTEAFF
CDR3 DNA: TGTGCCAGCAGCTTGCAGGGGGGAATGACTGAAGCTTTCTTT

D gene: .
J gene: TRBJ1-2
clone size: .
V gene: TRBV6-2/TRBV6-3
CDR3 protein: CASSYLTDTHDHLGYTF
CDR3 DNA: TGTGCCAGCAGTTACCTGACAGACACCCACGACCATCTTGGCTACACCTTC

D gene: TRBD1
J gene: TRBJ2-7
clone size: .
V gene: TRBV19
CDR3 protein: CASSPRQGFHEQYF
CDR3 DNA: TGTGCCAGTAGTCCGAGACAGGGTTTCCACGAGCAGTACTTC

D gene: TRBD1
J gene: TRBJ1-5
clone size: few
V gene: TRBV5-5
CDR3 protein: CASSFSAGGNQPQHF
CDR3 DNA: TGTGCCAGCAGCTTTTCGGCAGGGGGGAATCAGCCCCAGCATTTT

D gene: .
J gene: TRBJ1-1
clone size: .
V gene: TRBV30
CDR3 protein: CAWRTGPNTEAFF
CDR3 DNA: TGTGCCTGGAGGACAGGACCGAACACTGAAGCTTTCTTT

D gene: TRBD2
J gene: TRBJ2-5
clone size: .
V gene: TRBV7-7
CDR3 protein: CASSLASSGLGKTQYF
CDR3 DNA: TGTGCCAGCAGCTTAGCTTCTAGCGGTCTGGGAAAGACCCAGTACTTC

D gene: TRBD1
J gene: TRBJ2-7
clone size: few
V gene: TRBV5-4
CDR3 protein: CASSPTGAESYEQYF
CDR3 DNA: TGTGCCAGCAGCCCGACAGGGGCTGAATCCTACGAGCAGTACTTC